This TCR beta chain stems from a study of cytomegalovirus exposure and HLA in healthy donors. Study summary: Within an early data release were approximately 85 million unique TCRs drawn from HLA-typed donors. Study-wide findings and caveats: What a later analysis showed was that several of the most significant clusters appeared linked to common viral pathogens.

V was cut by 4 bases and J by 3 bases, with 9 bases left in between. Germline values: CDR1 MDHEN, CDR2 SYDVKM. The length of the CDR3 is 13 residues. The PCR had 60 Vbeta and 13 Jbeta primers. Original processing methods: Unique TCR beta chains totaled 65 million to 95 million in a later count, with around 10 million of them shared. Measured with immunoSEQ multiplex PCR; TCRdb has only the in-frame clones, and not every one. V and J calls and clone size are copied from that table; D and trimming were computed from the DNA. Of over 100,000 clones in the sample, more than 70% were seen once. This clone showed up just a few times. Its antigen remains unknown.

Sequenced input: PBMCs. This chain connects TRBV28 to TRBJ1-1; TRBD1 is a possible D gene (5 bases). The source is a male donor in good health and CMV-seronegative. The CDR3 reads CASSSQGYTEAFF. In nucleotides, the CDR3 is TGTGCCAGCAGTTCCCAGGGTTACACTGAAGCTTTCTTT.